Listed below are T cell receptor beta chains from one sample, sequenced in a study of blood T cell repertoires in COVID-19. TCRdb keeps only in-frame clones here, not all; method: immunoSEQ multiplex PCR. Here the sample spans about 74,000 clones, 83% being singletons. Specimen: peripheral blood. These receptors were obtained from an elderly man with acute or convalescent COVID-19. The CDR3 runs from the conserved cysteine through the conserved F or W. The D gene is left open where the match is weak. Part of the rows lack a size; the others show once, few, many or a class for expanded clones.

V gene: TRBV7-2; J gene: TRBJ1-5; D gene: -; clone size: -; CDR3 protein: CASSPQGTSNQPQHF; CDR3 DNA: TGTGCCAGCAGCCCTCAGGGCACTAGCAATCAGCCCCAGCATTTT
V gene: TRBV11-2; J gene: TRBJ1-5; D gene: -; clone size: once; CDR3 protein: CASSLAPGLEPQHF; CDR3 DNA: TGTGCCAGCAGCTTAGCCCCAGGGCTAGAGCCCCAGCATTTT
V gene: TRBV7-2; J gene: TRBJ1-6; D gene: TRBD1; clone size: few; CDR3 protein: CASSLQGTANSPLHF; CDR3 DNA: TGTGCCAGCAGCTTGCAAGGGACAGCTAATTCACCCCTCCACTTT
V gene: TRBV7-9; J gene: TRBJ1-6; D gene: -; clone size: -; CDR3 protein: CAIDFDNSPLHF; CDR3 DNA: TGTGCCATCGACTTTGATAATTCACCCCTCCACTTT
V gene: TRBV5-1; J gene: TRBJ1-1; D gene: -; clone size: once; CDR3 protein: CASSLDRGNTEAFF; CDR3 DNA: TGCGCCAGCAGCTTGGATAGGGGGAACACTGAAGCTTTCTTT
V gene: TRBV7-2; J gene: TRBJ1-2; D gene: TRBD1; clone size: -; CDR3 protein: CASSSSGTVYGYTF; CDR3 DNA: TGTGCCAGCAGCTCTAGTGGGACAGTCTATGGCTACACCTTC
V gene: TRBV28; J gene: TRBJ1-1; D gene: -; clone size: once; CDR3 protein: CASSLNPGTGAEAFF; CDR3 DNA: TGTGCCAGCAGTTTAAATCCAGGGACGGGGGCTGAAGCTTTCTTT
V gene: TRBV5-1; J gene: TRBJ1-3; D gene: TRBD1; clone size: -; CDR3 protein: CASSPRGDGNTIYF; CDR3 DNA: TGCGCCAGCAGCCCCAGGGGGGACGGAAACACCATATATTTT
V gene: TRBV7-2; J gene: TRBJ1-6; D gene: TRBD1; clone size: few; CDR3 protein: CASSSRDRGNSPLHF; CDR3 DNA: TGTGCCAGCAGCTCCAGGGACAGGGGGAATTCACCCCTCCACTTT
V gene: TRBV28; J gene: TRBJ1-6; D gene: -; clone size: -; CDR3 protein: CASSLTGEPLHF; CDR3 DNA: TGTGCCAGCAGTTTGACCGGGGAACCCCTCCACTTT
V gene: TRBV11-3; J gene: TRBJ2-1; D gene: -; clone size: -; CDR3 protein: CASSLTVGGFYNEQFF; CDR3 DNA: TGTGCCAGCAGCTTGACCGTCGGCGGTTTCTACAATGAGCAGTTCTTC
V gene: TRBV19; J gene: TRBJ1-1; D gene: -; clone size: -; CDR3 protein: CASSRELNTEAFF; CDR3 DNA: TGTGCCAGTAGCCGGGAGCTGAACACTGAAGCTTTCTTT
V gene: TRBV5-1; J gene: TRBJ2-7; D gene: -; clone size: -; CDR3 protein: CASSPSSYEQYF; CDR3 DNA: TGCGCCAGCAGCCCTAGCTCCTACGAGCAGTACTTC
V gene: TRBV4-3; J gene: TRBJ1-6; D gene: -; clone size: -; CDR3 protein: CASSITRTSSYNSPLHF; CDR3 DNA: TGCGCCAGCAGCATCACCAGGACTAGCTCCTATAATTCACCCCTCCACTTT
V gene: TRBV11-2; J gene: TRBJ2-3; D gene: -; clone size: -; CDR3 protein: CASSLESGLSTDTQYF; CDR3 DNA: TGTGCCAGCAGCTTAGAGAGCGGCCTTAGCACAGATACGCAGTATTTT
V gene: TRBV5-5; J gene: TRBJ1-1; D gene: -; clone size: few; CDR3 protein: CASSSALVSGTEAFF; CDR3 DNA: TGTGCCAGCAGCTCCGCCCTCGTTTCGGGCACTGAAGCTTTCTTT
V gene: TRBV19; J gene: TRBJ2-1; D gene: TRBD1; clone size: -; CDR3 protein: CASSMTGDEQFF; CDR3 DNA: TGTGCCAGTAGTATGACAGGGGATGAGCAGTTCTTC
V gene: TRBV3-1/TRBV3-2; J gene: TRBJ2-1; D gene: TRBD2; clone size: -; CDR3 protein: CASSTSGGKGEQFF; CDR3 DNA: TGTGCCAGCAGCACTAGCGGGGGGAAGGGTGAGCAGTTCTTC
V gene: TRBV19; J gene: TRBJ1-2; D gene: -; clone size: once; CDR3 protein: CASSIDAGRNYGYTF; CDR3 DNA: TGTGCCAGTAGTATCGATGCCGGTCGGAACTATGGCTACACCTTC
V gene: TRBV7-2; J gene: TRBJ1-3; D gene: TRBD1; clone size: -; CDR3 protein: CASSSGGITGNTIYF; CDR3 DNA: TGTGCCAGCAGCTCAGGGGGTATTACTGGAAACACCATATATTTT
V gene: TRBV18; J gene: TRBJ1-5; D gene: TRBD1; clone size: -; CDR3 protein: CASSPPTGNGQPQHF; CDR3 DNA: TGTGCCAGCTCACCGCCGACAGGGAATGGCCAGCCCCAGCATTTT
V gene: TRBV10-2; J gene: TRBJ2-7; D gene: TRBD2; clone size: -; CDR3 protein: CASSDQGVAGYNEQYF; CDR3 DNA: TGCGCCAGCAGTGACCAAGGAGTAGCGGGTTACAACGAGCAGTACTTC
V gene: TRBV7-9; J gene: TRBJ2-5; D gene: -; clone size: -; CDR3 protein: CASSSIFQGQETQYF; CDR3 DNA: TGTGCCAGCAGCTCAATCTTCCAGGGGCAGGAGACCCAGTACTTC
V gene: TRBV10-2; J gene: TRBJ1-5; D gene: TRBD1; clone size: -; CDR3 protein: CASSWTGDNQPQHF; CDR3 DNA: TGCGCCAGCAGTTGGACAGGGGACAATCAGCCCCAGCATTTT
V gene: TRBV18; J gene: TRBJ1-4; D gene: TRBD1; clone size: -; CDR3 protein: CASSPFSPGQGYEKLFF; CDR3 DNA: TGTGCCAGCTCACCATTCTCTCCGGGACAGGGATATGAAAAACTGTTTTTT
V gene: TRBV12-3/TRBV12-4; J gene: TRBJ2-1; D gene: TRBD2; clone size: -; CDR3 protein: CASSSGLGEQFF; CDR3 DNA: TGTGCCAGCAGTTCGGGACTAGGAGAGCAGTTCTTC
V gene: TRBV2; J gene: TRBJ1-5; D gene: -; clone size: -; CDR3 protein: CATQAGLAQPQHF; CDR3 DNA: TGTGCCACCCAGGCCGGCCTGGCTCAGCCCCAGCATTTT
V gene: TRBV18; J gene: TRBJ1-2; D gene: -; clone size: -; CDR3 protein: CASSPSGLDYGYTF; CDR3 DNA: TGTGCCAGCTCACCGTCGGGACTGGATTATGGCTACACCTTC
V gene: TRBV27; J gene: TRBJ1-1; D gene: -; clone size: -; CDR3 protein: CASRRGQTLNTEAFF; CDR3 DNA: TGTGCCAGCAGGCGCGGACAGACCCTGAACACTGAAGCTTTCTTT
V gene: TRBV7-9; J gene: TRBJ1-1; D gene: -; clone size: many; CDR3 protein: CASSSGDEAFF; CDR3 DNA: TGTGCCAGCAGCTCCGGGGATGAAGCTTTCTTT
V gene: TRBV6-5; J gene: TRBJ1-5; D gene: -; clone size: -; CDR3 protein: CASSWRGHNQPQHF; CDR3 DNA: TGTGCCAGCAGTTGGAGAGGGCACAATCAGCCCCAGCATTTT
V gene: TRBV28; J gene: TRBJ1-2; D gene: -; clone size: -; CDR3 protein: CASRFRGGETYGYTF; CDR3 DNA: TGTGCCAGCAGATTCAGGGGAGGGGAGACCTATGGCTACACCTTC
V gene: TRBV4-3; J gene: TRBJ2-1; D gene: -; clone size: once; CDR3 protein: CASSQGGRTPGNEQFF; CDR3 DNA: TGCGCCAGCAGCCAAGGGGGCCGGACCCCTGGGAATGAGCAGTTCTTC
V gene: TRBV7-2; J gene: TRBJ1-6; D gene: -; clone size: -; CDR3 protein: CASSLGRGAHSPLHF; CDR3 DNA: TGTGCCAGCAGCTTAGGACGGGGGGCGCATTCACCCCTCCACTTT
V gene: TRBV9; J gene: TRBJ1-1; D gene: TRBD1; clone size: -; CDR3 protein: CASSSGQGEAFF; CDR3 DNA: TGTGCCAGCAGCAGTGGACAGGGCGAAGCTTTCTTT
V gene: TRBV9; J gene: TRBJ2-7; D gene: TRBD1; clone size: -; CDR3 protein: CASSMGQGASYEQYF; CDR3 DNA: TGTGCCAGCAGCATGGGACAGGGGGCGTCCTACGAGCAGTACTTC
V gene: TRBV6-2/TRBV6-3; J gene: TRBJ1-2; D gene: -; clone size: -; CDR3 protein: CASSQGHLYGYTF; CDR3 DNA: TGTGCCAGCAGTCAAGGACACCTGTATGGCTACACCTTC
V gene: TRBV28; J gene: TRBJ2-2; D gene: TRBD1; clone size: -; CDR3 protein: CASRSYGTGNTGELFF; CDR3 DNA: TGTGCCAGCAGATCCTACGGGACAGGGAACACCGGGGAGCTGTTTTTT
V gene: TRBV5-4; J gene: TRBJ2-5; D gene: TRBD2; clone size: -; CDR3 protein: CASSFGGGYQETQYF; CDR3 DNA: TGTGCCAGCAGCTTCGGCGGGGGGTACCAAGAGACCCAGTACTTC
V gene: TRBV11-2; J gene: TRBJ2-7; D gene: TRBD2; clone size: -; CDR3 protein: CASSLDIPSGRREQYF; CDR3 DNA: TGTGCCAGCAGCTTAGATATCCCTAGCGGGAGACGAGAGCAGTACTTC
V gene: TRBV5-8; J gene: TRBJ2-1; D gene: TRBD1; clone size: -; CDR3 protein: CASSRNRGANEQFF; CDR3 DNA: TGTGCCAGCAGCCGCAACAGGGGGGCCAATGAGCAGTTCTTC
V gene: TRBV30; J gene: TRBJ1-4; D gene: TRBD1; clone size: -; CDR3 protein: CAWSVTSLYRGTNEKLFF; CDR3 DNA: TGTGCCTGGAGTGTAACGAGCCTGTACAGGGGGACTAATGAAAAACTGTTTTTT
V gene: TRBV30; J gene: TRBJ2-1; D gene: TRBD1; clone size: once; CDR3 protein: CAWTRDSGEQFF; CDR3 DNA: TGTGCCTGGACCAGGGACAGCGGTGAGCAGTTCTTC
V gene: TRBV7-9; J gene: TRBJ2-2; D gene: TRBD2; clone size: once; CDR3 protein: CASPLADTGELFF; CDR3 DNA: TGTGCCTCACCTCTAGCGGACACCGGGGAGCTGTTTTTT
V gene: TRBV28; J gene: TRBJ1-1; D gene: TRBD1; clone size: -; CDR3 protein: CASETGGASRNTEAFF; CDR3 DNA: TGTGCCAGCGAAACAGGGGGCGCGAGTCGGAACACTGAAGCTTTCTTT
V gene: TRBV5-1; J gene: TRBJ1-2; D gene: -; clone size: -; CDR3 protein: CASSLETAFYGYTF; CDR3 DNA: TGCGCCAGCAGCTTAGAGACAGCATTTTATGGCTACACCTTC
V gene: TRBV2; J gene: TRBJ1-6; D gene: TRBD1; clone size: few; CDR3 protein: CASGSQGALNSPLHF; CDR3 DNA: TGTGCCAGCGGGTCCCAGGGGGCCCTTAATTCACCCCTCCACTTT
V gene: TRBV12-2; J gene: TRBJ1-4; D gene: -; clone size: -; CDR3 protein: CASRANRNNEKLFF; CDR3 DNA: TGTGCAAGTCGCGCCAACAGGAACAATGAAAAACTGTTTTTT
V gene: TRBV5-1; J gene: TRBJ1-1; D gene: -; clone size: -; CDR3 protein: CASSLTGKVGTEAFF; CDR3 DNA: TGCGCCAGCAGCTTAACAGGGAAGGTTGGCACTGAAGCTTTCTTT
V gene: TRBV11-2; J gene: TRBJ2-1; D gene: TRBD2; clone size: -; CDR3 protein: CASSFTGTSGGNEQFF; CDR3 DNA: TGTGCCAGCAGCTTCACCGGGACTAGCGGAGGGAATGAGCAGTTCTTC
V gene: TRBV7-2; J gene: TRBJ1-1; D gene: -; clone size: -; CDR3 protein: CASSTLYTPAGAFF; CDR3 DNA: TGTGCCAGCAGCACCCTGTACACCCCTGCTGGAGCTTTCTTT
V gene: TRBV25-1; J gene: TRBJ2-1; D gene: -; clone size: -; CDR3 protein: CASSDLTYRQNEQFF; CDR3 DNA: TGTGCCAGCAGTGACCTCACCTACAGGCAAAATGAGCAGTTCTTC
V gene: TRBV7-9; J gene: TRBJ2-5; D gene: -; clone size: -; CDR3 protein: CASSSSGTQYF; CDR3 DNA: TGTGCCAGCAGCTCTTCAGGGACCCAGTACTTC
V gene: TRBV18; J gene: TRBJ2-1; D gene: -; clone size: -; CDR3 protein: CASSPLADTYNEQFF; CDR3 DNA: TGTGCCAGCTCACCACTAGCGGACACCTACAATGAGCAGTTCTTC
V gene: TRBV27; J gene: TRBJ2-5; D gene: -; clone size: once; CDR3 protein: CAGGGQTQYF; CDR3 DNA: TGTGCCGGGGGGGGGCAGACCCAGTACTTC
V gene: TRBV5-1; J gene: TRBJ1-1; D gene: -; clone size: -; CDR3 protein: CASSLGQTMNTEAFF; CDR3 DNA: TGCGCCAGCAGCTTGGGACAAACGATGAACACTGAAGCTTTCTTT